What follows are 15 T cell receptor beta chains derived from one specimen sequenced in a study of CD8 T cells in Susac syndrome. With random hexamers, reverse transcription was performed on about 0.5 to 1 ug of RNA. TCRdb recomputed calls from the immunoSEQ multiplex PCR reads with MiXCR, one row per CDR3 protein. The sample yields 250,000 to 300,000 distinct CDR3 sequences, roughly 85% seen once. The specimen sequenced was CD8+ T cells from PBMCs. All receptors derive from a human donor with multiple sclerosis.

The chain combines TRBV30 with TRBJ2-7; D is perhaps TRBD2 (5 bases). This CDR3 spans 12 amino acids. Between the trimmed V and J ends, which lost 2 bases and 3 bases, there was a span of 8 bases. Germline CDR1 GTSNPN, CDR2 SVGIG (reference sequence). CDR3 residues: CAWSPEGYEQYF. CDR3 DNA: TGTGCCTGGAGTCCTGAGGGCTACGAGCAGTACTTC.

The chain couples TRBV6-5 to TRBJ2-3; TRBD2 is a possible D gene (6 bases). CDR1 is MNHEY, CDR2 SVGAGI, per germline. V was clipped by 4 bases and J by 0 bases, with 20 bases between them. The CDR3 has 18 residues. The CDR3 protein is CASSSTALATPSTDTQYF. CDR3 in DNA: TGTGCCAGCAGTTCGACCGCTCTAGCGACTCCTAGCACAGATACGCAGTATTTT.

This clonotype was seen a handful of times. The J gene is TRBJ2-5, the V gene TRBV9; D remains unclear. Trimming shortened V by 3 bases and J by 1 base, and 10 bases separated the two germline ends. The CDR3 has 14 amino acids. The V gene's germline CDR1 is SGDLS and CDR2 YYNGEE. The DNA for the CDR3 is TGTGCCAGCAGCGCTACGGGTCTCCAAGAGACCCAGTACTTC. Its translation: CASSATGLQETQYF.

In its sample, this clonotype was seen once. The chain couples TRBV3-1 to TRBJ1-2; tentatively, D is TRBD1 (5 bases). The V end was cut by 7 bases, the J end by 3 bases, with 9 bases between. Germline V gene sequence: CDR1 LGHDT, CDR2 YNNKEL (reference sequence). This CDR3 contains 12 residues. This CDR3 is CASKGRDYGYTF. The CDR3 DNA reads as TGTGCCAGCAAGGGCAGGGACTATGGCTACACCTTC.

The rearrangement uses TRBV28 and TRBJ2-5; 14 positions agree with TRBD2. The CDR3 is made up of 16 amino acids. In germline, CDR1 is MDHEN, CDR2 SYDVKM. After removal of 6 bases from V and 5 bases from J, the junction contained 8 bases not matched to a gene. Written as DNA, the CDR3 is TGTGCCAGCAGCTCCCCGGGACTAGCGGGAGTTGAGACCCAGTACTTC. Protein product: CASSSPGLAGVETQYF.

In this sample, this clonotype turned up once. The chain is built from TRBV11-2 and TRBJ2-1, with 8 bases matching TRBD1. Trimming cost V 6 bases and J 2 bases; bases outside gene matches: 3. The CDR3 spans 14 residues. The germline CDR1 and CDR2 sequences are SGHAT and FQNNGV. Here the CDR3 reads CASRTGGPYNEQFF. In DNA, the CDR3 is TGTGCCAGCAGAACAGGGGGGCCCTACAATGAGCAGTTCTTC. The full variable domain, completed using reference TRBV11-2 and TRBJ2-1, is EAGVAQSPRYKIIEKRQSVAFWCNPISGHATLYWYQQILGQGPKLLIQFQNNGVVDDSQLPKDRFSAERLKGVDSTLKIQPAKLEDSAVYLCASRTGGPYNEQFFGPGTRLTVL.

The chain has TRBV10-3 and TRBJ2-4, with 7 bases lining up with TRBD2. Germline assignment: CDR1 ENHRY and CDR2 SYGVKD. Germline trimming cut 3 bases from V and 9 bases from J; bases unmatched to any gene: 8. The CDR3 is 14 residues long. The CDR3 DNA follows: TGTGCCATCAGTGATGTCGCGGGAGATAGCATTCAGTACTTC. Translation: CAISDVAGDSIQYF.

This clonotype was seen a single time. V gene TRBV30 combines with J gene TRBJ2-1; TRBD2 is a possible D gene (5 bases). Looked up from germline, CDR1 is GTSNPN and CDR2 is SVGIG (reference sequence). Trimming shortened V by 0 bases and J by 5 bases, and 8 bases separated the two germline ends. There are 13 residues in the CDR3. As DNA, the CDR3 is TGTGCCTGGAGTGTATGGACTGACAATGAGCAGTTCTTC. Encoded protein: CAWSVWTDNEQFF.

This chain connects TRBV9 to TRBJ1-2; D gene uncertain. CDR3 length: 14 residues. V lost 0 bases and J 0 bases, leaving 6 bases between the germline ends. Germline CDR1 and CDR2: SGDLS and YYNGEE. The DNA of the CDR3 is TGTGCCAGCAGCGTAGCAGGCGCTAACTATGGCTACACCTTC. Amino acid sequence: CASSVAGANYGYTF.

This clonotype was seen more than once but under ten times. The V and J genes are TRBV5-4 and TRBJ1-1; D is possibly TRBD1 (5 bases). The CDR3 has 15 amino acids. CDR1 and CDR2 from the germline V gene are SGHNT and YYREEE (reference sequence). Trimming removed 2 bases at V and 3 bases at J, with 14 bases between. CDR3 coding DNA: TGTGCCAGCAGCTTCGATGGGCTGGGGGACACTGAAGCTTTCTTT. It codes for CASSFDGLGDTEAFF.

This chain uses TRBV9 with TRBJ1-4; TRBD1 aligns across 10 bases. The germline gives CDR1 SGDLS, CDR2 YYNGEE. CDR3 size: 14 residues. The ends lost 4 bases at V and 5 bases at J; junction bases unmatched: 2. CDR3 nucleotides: TGTGCCAGCAGCAAGACAGGGGGCAATGAAAAACTGTTTTTT. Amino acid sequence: CASSKTGGNEKLFF.

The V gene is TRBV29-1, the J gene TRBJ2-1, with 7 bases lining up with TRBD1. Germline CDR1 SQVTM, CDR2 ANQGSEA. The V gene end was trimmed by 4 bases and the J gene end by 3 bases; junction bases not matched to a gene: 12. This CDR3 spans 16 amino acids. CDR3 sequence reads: CSVGGDSKYLYNEQFF. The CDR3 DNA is TGCAGCGTTGGAGGGGACAGCAAATATCTCTACAATGAGCAGTTCTTC.

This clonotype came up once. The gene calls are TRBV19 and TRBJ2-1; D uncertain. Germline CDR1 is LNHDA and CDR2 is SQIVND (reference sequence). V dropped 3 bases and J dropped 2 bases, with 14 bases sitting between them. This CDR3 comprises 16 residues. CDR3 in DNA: TGTGCCAGTAGTATTTTCGGAGATGCGGCCTACAATGAGCAGTTCTTC. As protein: CASSIFGDAAYNEQFF.

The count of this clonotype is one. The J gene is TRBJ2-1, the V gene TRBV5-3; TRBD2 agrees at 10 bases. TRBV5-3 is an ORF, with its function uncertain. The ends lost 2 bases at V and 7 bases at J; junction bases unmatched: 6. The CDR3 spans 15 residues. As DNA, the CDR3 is TGTGCCAGAAGCTTCCGACTAGCGGGCGGAAATGAGCAGTTCTTC. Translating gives CARSFRLAGGNEQFF.

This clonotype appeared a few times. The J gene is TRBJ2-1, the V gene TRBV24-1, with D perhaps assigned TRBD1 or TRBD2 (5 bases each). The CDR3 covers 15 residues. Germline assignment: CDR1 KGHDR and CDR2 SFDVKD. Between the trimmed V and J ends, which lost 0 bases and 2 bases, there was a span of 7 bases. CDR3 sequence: CATSDLQGPYNEQFF. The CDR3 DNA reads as TGTGCCACCAGTGATTTGCAGGGACCCTACAATGAGCAGTTCTTC.